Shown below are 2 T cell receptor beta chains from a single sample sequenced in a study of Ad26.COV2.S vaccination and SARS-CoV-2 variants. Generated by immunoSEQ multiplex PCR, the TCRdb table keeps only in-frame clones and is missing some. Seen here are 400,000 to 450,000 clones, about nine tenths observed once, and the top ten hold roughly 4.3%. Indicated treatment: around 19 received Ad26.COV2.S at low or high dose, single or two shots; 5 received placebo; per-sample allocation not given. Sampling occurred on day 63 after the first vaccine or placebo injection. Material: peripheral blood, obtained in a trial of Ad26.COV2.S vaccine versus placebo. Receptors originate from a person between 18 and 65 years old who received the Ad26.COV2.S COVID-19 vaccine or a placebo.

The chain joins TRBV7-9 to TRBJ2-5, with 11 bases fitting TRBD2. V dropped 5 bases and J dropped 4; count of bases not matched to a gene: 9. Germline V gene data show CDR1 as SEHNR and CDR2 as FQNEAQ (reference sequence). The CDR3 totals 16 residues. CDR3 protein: CASSPHNSGRGETQYF. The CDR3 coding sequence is TGTGCCAGCAGCCCGCACAATAGCGGGAGGGGAGAGACCCAGTACTTC.

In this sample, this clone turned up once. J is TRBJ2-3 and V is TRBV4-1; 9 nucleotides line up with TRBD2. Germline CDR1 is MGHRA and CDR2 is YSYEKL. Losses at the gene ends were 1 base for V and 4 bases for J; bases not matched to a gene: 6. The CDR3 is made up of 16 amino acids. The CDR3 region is CASSQGMAGGADTQYF. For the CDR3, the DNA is TGCGCCAGCAGCCAAGGGATGGCGGGAGGGGCAGATACGCAGTATTTT.